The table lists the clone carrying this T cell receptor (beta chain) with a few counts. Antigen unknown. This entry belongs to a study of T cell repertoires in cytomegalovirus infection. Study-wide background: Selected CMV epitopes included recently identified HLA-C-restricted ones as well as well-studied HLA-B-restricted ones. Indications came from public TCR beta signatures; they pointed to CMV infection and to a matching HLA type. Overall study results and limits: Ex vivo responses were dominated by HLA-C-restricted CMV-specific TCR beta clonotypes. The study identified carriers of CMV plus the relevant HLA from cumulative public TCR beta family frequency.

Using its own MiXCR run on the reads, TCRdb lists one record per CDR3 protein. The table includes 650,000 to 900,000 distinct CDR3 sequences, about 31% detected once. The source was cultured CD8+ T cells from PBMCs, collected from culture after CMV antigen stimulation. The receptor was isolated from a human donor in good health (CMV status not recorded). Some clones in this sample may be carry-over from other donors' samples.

CDR3 protein: CASSLSPRGEAFF. The CDR3 DNA follows: TGTGCCAGCAGTTTATCCCCAAGGGGAGAAGCTTTCTTT. The V gene is TRBV27, the J gene TRBJ1-1; perhaps TRBD1 as D (5 bases). This CDR3 is built from 13 residues. Germline V lookup: CDR1 MNHEY, CDR2 SMNVEV (reference sequence). V lost 0 bases, J lost 8 bases, and 10 bases lay in between.